One and the same sample provided the 13 T cell receptor beta chains below, sequenced in a study of blood T cell repertoires in COVID-19. Data came from immunoSEQ multiplex PCR; TCRdb stores just in-frame clones and leaves some out. This sample yields 140,000 or so clones, of which about 76% are seen a single time; roughly 4.9% belongs to the top ten. The sequencing sample was made of peripheral blood. These receptors were taken from a woman aged 70 to 79 with COVID-19, enrolled during active disease.

About this clone: Germline is not matched at one junction end, which may reflect a read error. The chain recombines TRBV7-2 with TRBJ2-7, with TRBD1 identical over 7 bases. CDR3 length: 16 amino acids. Germline CDR1 is SGHTA and CDR2 is FQGNSA. In DNA, the CDR3 is TGTGCCAGCACCTTAACATACCGGGACAGCCCCGGGGAGCAGTACTTC. Translated: CASTLTYRDSPGEQYF.

The chain carries TRBV28 and TRBJ1-5; D uncertain. V was trimmed by 8 bases and J by 3 bases, leaving 8 bases between them. This CDR3 spans 12 amino acids. Germline-derived CDR1 and CDR2 are MDHEN and SYDVKM. Here the CDR3 reads CASSQINQPQHF. As DNA, the CDR3 is TGTGCCAGCTCTCAGATCAATCAGCCCCAGCATTTT.

V and J are TRBV7-9 and TRBJ1-6; D is undetermined. The CDR3 runs to 15 residues. Trimming pared 0 bases from V and 9 bases from J, leaving 12 bases between. The germline CDR1 and CDR2 sequences are SEHNR and FQNEAQ (reference sequence). The CDR3, as DNA: TGTGCCAGCAGCTTAGCGGCGGCGTATGGTTCACCCCTCCACTTT. Translating it yields CASSLAAAYGSPLHF.

The J gene is TRBJ2-3, the V gene TRBV7-2; D is perhaps TRBD2 (6 bases). Germline CDR1 and CDR2: SGHTA and FQGNSA. V lost 2 bases and J lost 1, with 10 bases in between. This CDR3 comprises 15 residues. Here the CDR3 reads CASSLTGVGTDTQYF. The DNA for the CDR3 is TGTGCCAGCAGCTTAACGGGGGTTGGCACAGATACGCAGTATTTT.

This chain links TRBV10-3 with TRBJ2-2; 12 nucleotides line up with TRBD2. Trimming cost V 2 bases and J 1 base; bases outside gene matches: 2. This CDR3 is 17 amino acids long. Per germline, CDR1 ENHRY and CDR2 SYGVKD. The CDR3 DNA is TGTGCCATCAGTGAGGGACTAGCGGGGATGAACACCGGGGAGCTGTTTTTT. Encoded protein: CAISEGLAGMNTGELFF.

J is TRBJ1-5 and V is TRBV28; 7 bases fit TRBD1. The CDR3 consists of 14 residues. V lost 3 bases and J lost 7; bases outside the gene matches: 6. The germline gives CDR1 MDHEN, CDR2 SYDVKM. The CDR3 bases are TGTGCCAGCAGTTTTTCAGGGGGTAGGCAGCCCCAGCATTTT. Translation: CASSFSGGRQPQHF.

This clone showed up just once. The junction differs from germline at one of its ends, possibly a read error. CDR3 nucleotide sequence: TGTGCTAGCAGCCTCTTAGCGGGGGCGGGCACCGGGGAGCTGTTTTTT. It is translated as CASSLLAGAGTGELFF. The genes are TRBV7-7 and TRBJ2-2, with 9 positions matching TRBD2. This CDR3 is 16 amino acids long. The germline CDR1 and CDR2 sequences are SSHAT and FNYEAQ (reference sequence).

V is TRBV28 and J is TRBJ1-2; no reliable D call. The CDR3 extends over 16 amino acids. Germline CDR1 MDHEN, CDR2 SYDVKM. V was clipped by 7 bases and J by 2 bases, with 20 bases between them. CDR3 amino acids: CASNLPFPARNYGYTF. CDR3 bases: TGTGCCAGCAATCTACCCTTCCCCGCTAGGAACTATGGCTACACCTTC.

This clone was detected only a few times. The chain joins TRBV2 to TRBJ2-3; tentative D call: TRBD1 (6 bases). Germline CDR1 SNHLY, CDR2 FYNNEI. V dropped 2 bases and J dropped 6 bases, with 15 bases sitting between them. The CDR3 covers 15 residues. As DNA, the CDR3 is TGTGCCAGCAGTGAAATTCAGGGGATAATGGATACGCAGTATTTT. Translated: CASSEIQGIMDTQYF.

J is TRBJ1-1 and V is TRBV5-4; D may be TRBD1 (5 bases). Trimming removed 2 bases at V and 5 bases at J, with 28 bases between. Looked up from germline, CDR1 is SGHNT and CDR2 is YYREEE (reference sequence). The CDR3 has 19 amino acids. CDR3 nucleotide sequence: TGTGCCAGCAGCTTAGACAGAAGGGGCCGAATTCCGGGGGGGACTGAAGCTTTCTTT. Amino acids: CASSLDRRGRIPGGTEAFF.

The genes are TRBV5-1 and TRBJ2-3; 9 nucleotides match TRBD1. The junction had 9 bases not matched to a gene; V was cut back by 1 base and J by 3 bases. CDR1 and CDR2 (germline): SGHRS, YFSETQ. The CDR3 sequence is 17 residues long. DNA of the CDR3: TGCGCCAGCAGCTTGACAGGGGGCGGGTTGGGGACAGATACGCAGTATTTT. Amino acid sequence: CASSLTGGGLGTDTQYF.

This clone was counted many times. The chain joins TRBV6-2 or TRBV6-3 to TRBJ1-5; 8 bases are a match to TRBD1. Germline CDR1 and CDR2: MNHEY and SVGEGT. The V and J ends lost 5 bases and 4 bases, in that order; junction bases with no gene match: 16. CDR3 length: 18 residues. The CDR3 DNA is TGTGCCAGCAGTGCCTCCCCCGTAAGGACAGGGTGGAATCAGCCCCAGCATTTT. It specifies CASSASPVRTGWNQPQHF.

The rearrangement links TRBV7-2 to TRBJ2-5; TRBD2 might be the D (5 bases). V was clipped by 4 bases and J by 5 bases, with 17 bases between them. This CDR3 has 15 amino acids. Germline assignment: CDR1 SGHTA and CDR2 FQGNSA. The CDR3 bases are TGTGCCAGCAGCTCTATTGATCCAGCGGCGGAGACCCAGTACTTC. Translating gives CASSSIDPAAETQYF.